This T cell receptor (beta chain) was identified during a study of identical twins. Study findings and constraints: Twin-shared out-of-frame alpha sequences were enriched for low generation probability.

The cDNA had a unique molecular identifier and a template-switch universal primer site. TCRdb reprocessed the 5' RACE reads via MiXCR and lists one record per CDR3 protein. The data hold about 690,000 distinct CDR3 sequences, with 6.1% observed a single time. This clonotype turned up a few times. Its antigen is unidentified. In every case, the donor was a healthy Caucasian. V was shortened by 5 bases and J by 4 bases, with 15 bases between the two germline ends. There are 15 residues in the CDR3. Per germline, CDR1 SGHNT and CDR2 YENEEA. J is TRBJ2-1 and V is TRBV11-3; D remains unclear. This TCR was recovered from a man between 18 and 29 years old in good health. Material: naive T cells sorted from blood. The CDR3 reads CASSPGVRLYNEQFF. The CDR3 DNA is TGTGCCAGCAGCCCTGGCGTGAGGCTGTACAATGAGCAGTTCTTC.